This T cell receptor beta chain was captured in a study of cytomegalovirus exposure and HLA in healthy donors. Study-wide results and limits: Presence/absence analyses supposed approximately even sequencing depth among donors. Later analysis indicated greater clonal expansion among HLA-associated TCR beta chains than among equally common other chains.

A word on this clone: Its antigen is currently unknown.

Both 60 Vbeta primers and 13 Jbeta primers went into the PCR. Repertoires were generated with immunoSEQ multiplex PCR, while TCRdb's copy carries only in-frame clones and drops some. The sample records about 160,000 clones, around nine tenths being singletons. This clonotype originated in a woman under 40 in good health and CMV-seronegative. The material sequenced was PBMCs.

The CDR3 DNA reads as TGTGCCAGCTCACCATATAAGGGGACTCCTGCCGGGGAGCTGTTTTTT. Residues: CASSPYKGTPAGELFF. The chain couples TRBV18 to TRBJ2-2, with a weak D call TRBD2 (6 bases). The germline CDR1 and CDR2 sequences are KGHSH and LQKENI. The CDR3 extends over 16 amino acids. Trimming cost V 2 bases and J 6 bases, with 16 bases left between them. Full variable domain (missing parts from reference TRBV18 and TRBJ2-2): NAGVMQNPRHLVRRRGQEARLRCSPMKGHSHVYWYRQLPEEGLKFMVYLQKENIIDESGMPKERFSAEFPKEGPSILRIQQVVRGDSAAYFCASSPYKGTPAGELFFGEGSRLTVL.